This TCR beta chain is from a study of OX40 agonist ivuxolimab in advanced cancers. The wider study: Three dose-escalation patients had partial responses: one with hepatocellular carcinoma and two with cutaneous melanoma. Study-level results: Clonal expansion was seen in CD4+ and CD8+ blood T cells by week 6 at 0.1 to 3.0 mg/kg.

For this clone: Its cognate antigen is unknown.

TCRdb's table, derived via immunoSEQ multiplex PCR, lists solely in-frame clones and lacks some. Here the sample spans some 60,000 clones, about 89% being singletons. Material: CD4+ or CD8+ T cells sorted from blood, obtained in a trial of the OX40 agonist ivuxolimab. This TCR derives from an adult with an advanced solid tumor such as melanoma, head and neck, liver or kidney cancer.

CDR3 region: CASSVGGRATDTQYF. The CDR3 DNA reads TGTGCCAGCAGCGTAGGCGGGAGGGCCACAGATACGCAGTATTTT. The chain uses TRBV9 and TRBJ2-3; 9 positions agree with TRBD2. The CDR3 loop spans 15 amino acids. V was clipped by 0 bases and J by 2 bases; unmatched bases: 1. Germline V gene lookup returns CDR1 SGDLS and CDR2 YYNGEE.